A selection of T cell receptor beta chains follows, all from one sample in a study of blood T cell repertoires in COVID-19. TCRdb keeps only in-frame clones here, not all; method: immunoSEQ multiplex PCR. The sample consists of fewer than 75,000 clones, around 87% of them appearing once. The specimen was peripheral blood. The receptors shown here come from a man between 60 and 70 years old with active or convalescent COVID-19. Each CDR3 is given with its conserved first and last residue. D genes are given only for firm matches. Rows give clone size only sometimes, using once, few, many, or a class for an expanded clone.

v_gene: TRBV27
len: 17
j_gene: TRBJ1-4
d_gene: NA
abundance: NA
CDR3aa: CASSSYEGVATNEKLFF
CDR3nt: TGTGCCAGCAGTTCCTACGAGGGGGTGGCAACTAATGAAAAACTGTTTTTT

v_gene: TRBV4-1
len: 16
j_gene: TRBJ2-3
d_gene: TRBD2
abundance: NA
CDR3aa: CASSQELAGPIDTQYF
CDR3nt: TGCGCCAGCAGCCAAGAATTAGCGGGACCGATTGATACGCAGTATTTT

v_gene: TRBV6-5
len: 11
j_gene: TRBJ1-1
d_gene: NA
abundance: few
CDR3aa: CASSQGTEAFF
CDR3nt: TGTGCCAGCAGTCAGGGCACTGAAGCTTTCTTT

v_gene: TRBV5-4
len: 15
j_gene: TRBJ1-4
d_gene: NA
abundance: once
CDR3aa: CASSQGNGGNEKLFF
CDR3nt: TGTGCCAGCAGCCAAGGGAACGGGGGAAATGAAAAACTGTTTTTT

v_gene: TRBV6-5
len: 13
j_gene: TRBJ2-7
d_gene: NA
abundance: NA
CDR3aa: CASSPPGGTKQYF
CDR3nt: TGTGCCAGCAGTCCCCCTGGGGGGACCAAGCAGTACTTC

v_gene: TRBV7-2
len: 15
j_gene: TRBJ2-1
d_gene: NA
abundance: NA
CDR3aa: CASSLGWARGNEQFF
CDR3nt: TGTGCCAGCAGCTTAGGGTGGGCCAGGGGCAATGAGCAGTTCTTC

v_gene: TRBV19
len: 12
j_gene: TRBJ1-1
d_gene: NA
abundance: many
CDR3aa: CASSLPQGEAFF
CDR3nt: TGTGCCAGTAGTTTGCCCCAGGGAGAAGCTTTCTTT

v_gene: TRBV6-6
len: 14
j_gene: TRBJ2-2
d_gene: NA
abundance: NA
CDR3aa: CASNTLQGSGELFF
CDR3nt: TGTGCCAGCAACACTCTTCAGGGGTCCGGGGAGCTGTTTTTT

v_gene: TRBV2
len: 14
j_gene: TRBJ2-5
d_gene: TRBD2
abundance: NA
CDR3aa: CATPKVGRGETQYF
CDR3nt: TGTGCCACCCCGAAGGTCGGGAGGGGGGAGACCCAGTACTTC

v_gene: TRBV2
len: 14
j_gene: TRBJ2-7
d_gene: TRBD2
abundance: NA
CDR3aa: CASSDRAGDAEQYF
CDR3nt: TGTGCCAGCAGTGACCGCGCGGGAGATGCCGAGCAGTACTTC

v_gene: TRBV10-3
len: 16
j_gene: TRBJ1-1
d_gene: NA
abundance: NA
CDR3aa: CAIRSDRSYMNTEAFF
CDR3nt: TGTGCCATCAGATCCGACAGAAGCTATATGAACACTGAAGCTTTCTTT

v_gene: TRBV7-9
len: 14
j_gene: TRBJ2-1
d_gene: TRBD2
abundance: NA
CDR3aa: CASSRLAGGNEQFF
CDR3nt: TGTGCCAGCAGCCGACTAGCGGGAGGGAATGAGCAGTTCTTC

v_gene: TRBV19
len: 15
j_gene: TRBJ1-5
d_gene: TRBD1
abundance: NA
CDR3aa: CASNRQGVYNQPQHF
CDR3nt: TGTGCCAGTAACCGACAGGGGGTCTACAATCAGCCCCAGCATTTT

v_gene: TRBV18
len: 13
j_gene: TRBJ1-2
d_gene: NA
abundance: NA
CDR3aa: CASSPQGSGGYTF
CDR3nt: TGTGCCAGCTCACCGCAGGGGTCCGGGGGCTACACCTTC

v_gene: TRBV4-1
len: 16
j_gene: TRBJ2-3
d_gene: TRBD2
abundance: NA
CDR3aa: CASSRPGTSGADTQYF
CDR3nt: TGCGCCAGCAGCCGACCCGGGACTAGCGGGGCAGATACGCAGTATTTT

v_gene: TRBV6-5
len: 15
j_gene: TRBJ1-6
d_gene: TRBD1
abundance: NA
CDR3aa: CASSYSNRGFSPLHF
CDR3nt: TGTGCCAGCAGTTACTCAAACAGGGGATTCTCACCCCTCCACTTT

v_gene: TRBV5-1
len: 14
j_gene: TRBJ2-1
d_gene: TRBD2
abundance: NA
CDR3aa: CASNQGLDYNEQFF
CDR3nt: TGCGCCAGCAACCAGGGACTAGACTACAATGAGCAGTTCTTC

v_gene: TRBV13
len: 15
j_gene: TRBJ1-6
d_gene: TRBD1
abundance: NA
CDR3aa: CASSLQGEKVSPLHF
CDR3nt: TGTGCCAGCAGCTTACAGGGGGAAAAGGTCTCACCCCTCCACTTT

v_gene: TRBV7-2
len: 13
j_gene: TRBJ1-6
d_gene: NA
abundance: NA
CDR3aa: CASTVGYNSPLHF
CDR3nt: TGTGCCAGCACCGTCGGGTATAATTCACCCCTCCACTTT

v_gene: TRBV12-3/TRBV12-4
len: 12
j_gene: TRBJ1-2
d_gene: TRBD1
abundance: NA
CDR3aa: CASSQGTAGYTF
CDR3nt: TGTGCCAGCAGTCAGGGGACAGCTGGCTACACCTTC

v_gene: TRBV19
len: 14
j_gene: TRBJ2-2
d_gene: NA
abundance: NA
CDR3aa: CASSIKWAGGELFF
CDR3nt: TGTGCCAGTAGTATTAAGTGGGCCGGCGGGGAGCTGTTTTTT

v_gene: TRBV6-2/TRBV6-3
len: 14
j_gene: TRBJ1-5
d_gene: TRBD1
abundance: NA
CDR3aa: CASSANRGGQPQHF
CDR3nt: TGTGCCAGCAGTGCAAACAGGGGCGGACAGCCCCAGCATTTT

v_gene: TRBV2
len: 13
j_gene: TRBJ2-7
d_gene: TRBD1
abundance: NA
CDR3aa: CASIGDRVGEQYF
CDR3nt: TGTGCCAGCATTGGGGACAGGGTAGGGGAGCAGTACTTC

v_gene: TRBV6-2/TRBV6-3
len: 17
j_gene: TRBJ2-2
d_gene: TRBD1
abundance: few
CDR3aa: CASSYSRTGTNTGELFF
CDR3nt: TGTGCCAGCAGTTACTCTCGGACAGGGACGAACACCGGGGAGCTGTTTTTT

v_gene: TRBV4-2
len: 15
j_gene: TRBJ1-5
d_gene: TRBD1
abundance: NA
CDR3aa: CASSPGQVQNQPQHF
CDR3nt: TGTGCCAGCAGCCCGGGACAGGTCCAAAATCAGCCCCAGCATTTT

v_gene: TRBV2
len: 14
j_gene: TRBJ1-5
d_gene: NA
abundance: NA
CDR3aa: CASSGLTGNQPQHF
CDR3nt: TGTGCCAGCAGTGGTTTGACTGGGAATCAGCCCCAGCATTTT

v_gene: TRBV7-2
len: 15
j_gene: TRBJ1-4
d_gene: TRBD1
abundance: NA
CDR3aa: CASSSVRDRDEKLFF
CDR3nt: TGTGCCAGCAGCTCAGTCCGGGACAGAGATGAAAAACTGTTTTTT

v_gene: TRBV7-3
len: 16
j_gene: TRBJ1-1
d_gene: NA
abundance: few
CDR3aa: CASSFRGGARRTEAFF
CDR3nt: TGTGCCAGCAGCTTTAGGGGGGGAGCGCGGCGGACTGAAGCTTTCTTT

v_gene: TRBV28
len: 16
j_gene: TRBJ2-7
d_gene: TRBD1
abundance: NA
CDR3aa: CASSYERGPRSYEQYF
CDR3nt: TGTGCCAGCAGTTATGAGAGGGGGCCGCGCTCCTACGAGCAGTACTTC

v_gene: TRBV15
len: 17
j_gene: TRBJ1-6
d_gene: TRBD1
abundance: NA
CDR3aa: CATSRQATGTGDSPLHF
CDR3nt: TGTGCCACCAGCAGACAAGCCACCGGGACAGGGGACTCACCCCTCCACTTT

v_gene: TRBV11-2
len: 17
j_gene: TRBJ2-7
d_gene: TRBD2
abundance: NA
CDR3aa: CASSFSTSGRHSYEQYF
CDR3nt: TGTGCCAGCAGCTTTTCAACTAGCGGGAGGCACTCCTACGAGCAGTACTTC

v_gene: TRBV28
len: 17
j_gene: TRBJ2-7
d_gene: TRBD1
abundance: once
CDR3aa: CASSSLNRGRKSYEQYF
CDR3nt: TGTGCCAGCAGTTCCCTGAACAGGGGGAGGAAATCGTACGAGCAGTACTTC

v_gene: TRBV11-2
len: 17
j_gene: TRBJ2-2
d_gene: TRBD2
abundance: NA
CDR3aa: CASSSQGLAGGPGELFF
CDR3nt: TGTGCCAGCAGCTCCCAAGGACTAGCGGGAGGGCCCGGGGAGCTGTTTTTT

v_gene: TRBV7-2
len: 14
j_gene: TRBJ2-2
d_gene: NA
abundance: NA
CDR3aa: CASSLWLANGELFF
CDR3nt: TGTGCCAGCAGCTTGTGGCTAGCGAACGGGGAGCTGTTTTTT

v_gene: TRBV7-8
len: 15
j_gene: TRBJ1-5
d_gene: TRBD1
abundance: NA
CDR3aa: CASSVGQESNQPQHF
CDR3nt: TGTGCCAGCAGCGTAGGACAGGAGAGCAATCAGCCCCAGCATTTT

v_gene: TRBV12-3/TRBV12-4
len: 12
j_gene: TRBJ1-1
d_gene: NA
abundance: NA
CDR3aa: CASSSLERGAFF
CDR3nt: TGTGCCAGCAGTTCCCTAGAAAGAGGAGCTTTCTTT

v_gene: TRBV9
len: 15
j_gene: TRBJ2-2
d_gene: NA
abundance: NA
CDR3aa: CASSGRQFSTGELFF
CDR3nt: TGTGCCAGCAGCGGGCGACAATTTAGCACCGGGGAGCTGTTTTTT

v_gene: TRBV2
len: 14
j_gene: TRBJ1-5
d_gene: NA
abundance: NA
CDR3aa: CASSKGGAGQPQHF
CDR3nt: TGTGCCAGCAGCAAAGGGGGGGCGGGTCAGCCCCAGCATTTT

v_gene: TRBV11-2
len: 15
j_gene: TRBJ1-6
d_gene: NA
abundance: NA
CDR3aa: CASSLARTDNSPLHF
CDR3nt: TGTGCCAGCAGCTTAGCTAGGACAGATAATTCACCCCTCCACTTT

v_gene: TRBV18
len: 11
j_gene: TRBJ2-5
d_gene: NA
abundance: NA
CDR3aa: CASSPGETQYF
CDR3nt: TGTGCCAGCTCTCCGGGGGAGACCCAGTACTTC

v_gene: TRBV5-1
len: 15
j_gene: TRBJ1-2
d_gene: TRBD1
abundance: few
CDR3aa: CASATGDRGGFGYTF
CDR3nt: TGCGCCAGCGCCACGGGAGACAGGGGAGGCTTTGGCTACACCTTC

v_gene: TRBV7-9
len: 14
j_gene: TRBJ1-2
d_gene: NA
abundance: NA
CDR3aa: CASSGWGQFEGYTF
CDR3nt: TGTGCCAGCAGCGGCTGGGGACAATTCGAAGGCTACACCTTC

v_gene: TRBV7-9
len: 13
j_gene: TRBJ1-2
d_gene: NA
abundance: NA
CDR3aa: CASSLAGARGYTF
CDR3nt: TGTGCCAGCAGCTTAGCAGGGGCCCGTGGCTACACCTTC

v_gene: TRBV15
len: 17
j_gene: TRBJ1-5
d_gene: TRBD1
abundance: NA
CDR3aa: CATSREKSGGTGQPQHF
CDR3nt: TGTGCCACCAGCAGAGAGAAGTCAGGGGGTACGGGTCAGCCCCAGCATTTT

v_gene: TRBV3-1/TRBV3-2
len: 16
j_gene: TRBJ2-1
d_gene: NA
abundance: NA
CDR3aa: CASSRENPGLSNEQFF
CDR3nt: TGTGCCAGCAGCCGCGAGAATCCGGGACTGTCCAATGAGCAGTTCTTC

v_gene: TRBV28
len: 15
j_gene: TRBJ1-1
d_gene: NA
abundance: NA
CDR3aa: CASSSGGEVDTEAFF
CDR3nt: TGTGCCAGCAGTTCCGGAGGGGAAGTGGACACTGAAGCTTTCTTT

v_gene: TRBV28
len: 15
j_gene: TRBJ1-3
d_gene: NA
abundance: NA
CDR3aa: CASSLGGGGRNTIYF
CDR3nt: TGTGCCAGCAGTTTGGGGGGCGGGGGCCGAAACACCATATATTTT

v_gene: TRBV30
len: 14
j_gene: TRBJ1-5
d_gene: TRBD1
abundance: once
CDR3aa: CAWSVGTVSQPQHF
CDR3nt: TGTGCCTGGAGTGTGGGGACAGTTAGTCAGCCCCAGCATTTT

v_gene: TRBV6-5
len: 15
j_gene: TRBJ1-3
d_gene: TRBD1
abundance: once
CDR3aa: CASRMEGAVGNTIYF
CDR3nt: TGTGCCAGCAGGATGGAGGGGGCGGTGGGAAACACCATATATTTT

v_gene: TRBV7-2
len: 14
j_gene: TRBJ1-2
d_gene: NA
abundance: NA
CDR3aa: CASSLVLGARGYTF
CDR3nt: TGTGCCAGCAGCCTGGTTCTGGGGGCCAGGGGCTACACCTTC

v_gene: TRBV3-1/TRBV3-2
len: 15
j_gene: TRBJ2-3
d_gene: TRBD2
abundance: NA
CDR3aa: CASSQAGTSGYTQYF
CDR3nt: TGTGCCAGCAGCCAAGCCGGGACTAGCGGATATACGCAGTATTTT